Shown below are 19 T cell receptor beta chains from a single sample sequenced in a study of blood T cell repertoires in COVID-19. Some clones are missing from TCRdb's copy, which holds only in-frame ones; the method was immunoSEQ multiplex PCR. The table has some 200,000 clones, about 85% seen once. Input material: peripheral blood. These TCRs come from a woman aged 18-29 years who had recovered from COVID-19.

This clone appeared once. The chain employs TRBV30 and TRBJ2-7; D is perhaps TRBD2 (6 bases). This CDR3 is 11 amino acids long. V was cut by 8 bases and J by 1 base, with 9 bases left in between. CDR1 GTSNPN and CDR2 SVGIG come from the germline V gene (reference sequence). CDR3 bases: TGTGCCGGAGGGAGGTCCTACGAGCAGTACTTC. Protein sequence: CAGGRSYEQYF. Looking up the rest from reference TRBV30 and TRBJ2-7 gives the full variable domain: SQTIHQWPATLVQPVGSPLSLECTVEGTSNPNLYWYRQAAGRGLQLLFYSVGIGQISSEVPQNLSASRPQDRQFILSSKKLLLSDSGFYLCAGGRSYEQYFGPGTRLTVT.

The rearrangement links TRBV12-5 to TRBJ1-2; D remains unclear. This CDR3 spans 16 amino acids. CDR1 and CDR2 (germline): LGHNT, FRNRAP. With 1 base removed from V and 3 bases from J, the gap between germline ends came to 15 bases. This CDR3 reads CASGLGLAPVDYGYTF. CDR3 nucleotides: TGTGCTAGTGGTTTGGGCCTCGCTCCGGTCGACTATGGCTACACCTTC.

The CDR3 reads CASSEGPGGPLHF. In DNA, the CDR3 is TGTGCCAGCAGTGAGGGTCCGGGGGGTCCCCTCCACTTT. This chain links TRBV25-1 with TRBJ1-6, with D tentatively TRBD1 (5 bases). The ends were cut back, 3 bases at V and 13 bases at J, with 13 bases in the middle. CDR3 length: 13 amino acids. Per the germline V gene, CDR1 is MGHDK and CDR2 is SYGVNS.

The rearrangement links TRBV24-1 to TRBJ2-3, with a weak D call TRBD1 (5 bases). This CDR3 is 13 amino acids long. CDR1 is KGHDR, CDR2 SFDVKD, per germline. V lost 3 bases and J 3 bases, leaving 6 bases between the germline ends. CDR3 DNA: TGTGCCACCAGTGATGGGGCGACAGATACGCAGTATTTT. It specifies CATSDGATDTQYF.

This clone was seen a few times. The rearrangement uses TRBV6-2 or TRBV6-3 and TRBJ2-7; the D gene is possibly TRBD2 (6 bases). V dropped 2 bases and J dropped 4 bases, with 12 bases sitting between them. The CDR3 runs to 14 residues. Per the germline V gene, CDR1 is MNHEY and CDR2 is SVGEGT. The CDR3 sequence: CASSYRDLIYEQYF. The CDR3 DNA reads as TGTGCCAGCAGTTACCGGGACTTGATATACGAGCAGTACTTC.

This chain joins TRBV4-3 and TRBJ2-1; 9 nucleotides line up with TRBD2. CDR3 length equals 17 residues. J was trimmed by 4 bases and V by 0 bases; bases with no gene match: 7. Germline CDR1 is LGHNA and CDR2 is YSLEER. As DNA, the CDR3 is TGCGCCAGCAGCCAAGATCTGGCTAGCGGGGCTTACAATGAGCAGTTCTTC. Translating it yields CASSQDLASGAYNEQFF.

Here the CDR3 DNA reads TGTGCCAGCAGCCGAGGCCGGTGGACCGGGGAGCTGTTTTTT. It translates to CASSRGRWTGELFF. This chain links TRBV27 with TRBJ2-2; D call uncertain. Germline-derived CDR1 and CDR2 are MNHEY and SMNVEV (reference sequence). V shed 6 bases and J shed 5 bases, with 13 bases lying between them. CDR3 length equals 14 residues.

This clone was found a few times. V gene TRBV5-1 combines with J gene TRBJ1-4; D ambiguous. V was cut by 2 bases and J by 7 bases, with 15 bases left in between. Per germline, CDR1 SGHRS and CDR2 YFSETQ. CDR3 length: 15 amino acids. The CDR3 DNA reads as TGCGCCAGCAGCTTCCAAGGGTTCGAGGGTGAAAAACTGTTTTTT. Translating it yields CASSFQGFEGEKLFF. Full variable domain (missing parts from reference TRBV5-1 and TRBJ1-4): KAGVTQTPRYLIKTRGQQVTLSCSPISGHRSVSWYQQTPGQGLQFLFEYFSETQRNKGNFPGRFSGRQFSNSRSEMNVSTLELGDSALYLCASSFQGFEGEKLFFGSGTQLSVL.

V and J are TRBV30 and TRBJ1-2; 10 bases are a match to TRBD1. The CDR3 sequence is 16 residues long. CDR1 and CDR2 from the germline V gene are GTSNPN and SVGIG (reference sequence). V shed 2 bases and J 7 bases; nucleotides not matched to a gene: 13. CDR3 sequence reads: CAWSTPGTGVVGGYTF. The CDR3 DNA reads as TGTGCCTGGAGTACACCCGGGACAGGGGTAGTTGGTGGCTACACCTTC.

This clone appeared a single time. The chain employs TRBV6-5 and TRBJ2-1; possibly TRBD1 for D (5 bases). V was trimmed by 7 bases and J by 2 bases, leaving 6 bases between them. The length of the CDR3 is 12 residues. From germline, CDR1 is MNHEY and CDR2 SVGAGI. The CDR3 here is CASTGTYNEQFF. The CDR3 DNA follows: TGTGCCAGCACAGGGACCTACAATGAGCAGTTCTTC.

The chain carries TRBV27 and TRBJ2-7; 8 nucleotides agree with TRBD2. In germline, CDR1 is MNHEY, CDR2 SMNVEV (reference sequence). CDR3 length: 14 amino acids. Germline trimming cut 3 bases from V and 4 bases from J; bases unmatched to any gene: 5. For the CDR3, the DNA is TGTGCCAGCAGTTTTTCGACGGGAGGGTACGAGCAGTACTTC. It is translated as CASSFSTGGYEQYF.

This chain connects TRBV20-1 to TRBJ2-7; a weak D match, TRBD2 (5 bases). V was cut by 7 bases and J by 6 bases, with 13 bases left in between. There are 11 residues in the CDR3. Germline V lookup: CDR1 DFQATT, CDR2 SNEGSKA (reference sequence). CDR3 amino acids: CSVRETSEQYF. CDR3 nucleotide sequence: TGCAGTGTCCGGGAAACTAGCGAGCAGTACTTC.

The chain combines TRBV5-1 with TRBJ2-2; 14 nucleotides line up with TRBD2. The trim removed 7 bases at V and 5 bases at J, leaving 7 bases unmatched. CDR1 and CDR2 from the germline V gene are SGHRS and YFSETQ. The CDR3 is 16 amino acids. DNA of the CDR3: TGCGCCAGCCGTCTCGGACTAGCGGGAGGTACCGGGGAGCTGTTTTTT. Translating it yields CASRLGLAGGTGELFF.

The rearrangement joins TRBV4-1 to TRBJ2-7; TRBD2 matches 8 bases. This CDR3 region has 14 residues. Germline trimming cut 2 bases from V and 0 bases from J; bases unmatched to any gene: 0. Germline CDR1 reads MGHRA; CDR2 reads YSYEKL. The CDR3, as DNA: TGCGCCAGCAGCCAAACTAGCGGCTCCTACGAGCAGTACTTC. Protein sequence: CASSQTSGSYEQYF.

This clone was recorded once. The CDR3 loop reads CASSQGSGSIDTQYF. CDR3 coding DNA: TGTGCCAGCAGCCAAGGTAGCGGGAGTATAGATACGCAGTATTTT. The chain links TRBV14 to TRBJ2-3; 9 nucleotides match TRBD2. This CDR3 spans 15 amino acids. Germline assignment: CDR1 SGHDN and CDR2 FVKESK. V gave up 1 base and J gave up 5 bases; unmatched junction bases: 4.

A few counts support this clone. The gene calls are TRBV6-2 or TRBV6-3 and TRBJ1-1; TRBD1 aligns across 7 bases. The CDR3 runs 17 residues. Germline V gives CDR1 MNHEY, CDR2 SVGEGT. J was trimmed by 3 bases and V by 2 bases; bases with no gene match: 12. Here the CDR3 reads CASSYLLLGGADTEAFF. The CDR3 DNA reads TGTGCCAGCAGTTACCTTTTGCTAGGGGGCGCAGACACTGAAGCTTTCTTT.

The chain carries TRBV18 and TRBJ1-6; 8 bases align to TRBD1. This CDR3 has 14 residues. CDR1 and CDR2 (germline): KGHSH, LQKENI. The trim removed 4 bases at V and 6 bases at J, leaving 2 bases unmatched. The CDR3 here is CASSRGQVNSPLHF. The CDR3, as DNA: TGTGCCAGCTCACGGGGACAGGTTAATTCACCCCTCCACTTT.

V usage is TRBV19 and J usage is TRBJ2-1, with TRBD2 identical over 8 bases. The ends lost 5 bases at V and 10 bases at J; junction bases unmatched: 13. Germline V gene lookup returns CDR1 LNHDA and CDR2 SQIVND (reference sequence). The CDR3 has 15 amino acids. The CDR3 spells CASSLTGTRRSEQFF. The CDR3 DNA reads TGTGCCAGTAGTTTGACCGGGACTAGGCGCAGCGAGCAGTTCTTC.

The chain links TRBV9 to TRBJ2-6; TRBD2 aligns across 8 bases. V lost 4 bases, J lost 0 bases, and 9 bases stayed unmatched. CDR1 and CDR2 from the germline V gene are SGDLS and YYNGEE. The CDR3 length is 18 residues. The CDR3 loop is CASSLRTSRFSGANVLTF. CDR3 coding DNA: TGTGCCAGCAGCTTAAGGACTAGCAGATTCTCTGGGGCCAACGTCCTGACTTTC.